Here is one T cell receptor beta chain with its context. The target antigen is unknown. These data belong to a study of response to subunit inactivated influenza vaccine. TCRdb reprocessed the RT-PCR reads with MiXCR, giving one entry per CDR3 protein. The table includes 150,000 to 200,000 distinct CDR3 sequences, less than 15% detected once. CDR3 length: 16 residues. V shed 0 bases and J shed 10 bases, with 21 bases lying between them. Germline CDR1 is LGHNA and CDR2 is YSLEER. General study points: The authors put forward the suggestion that each seasonal influenza vaccination may bring in only a limited number of new T cells.

These same records also appear under a second study, on T cells expressing NK-cell markers. From that study: The TCR beta cDNA came from 5'RACE template switching with UMIs. The study found these clonotypes also leading the CD3+CD56-NKG2C+ fraction in a few donors.

This rearrangement joins TRBV4-3 to TRBJ1-1; tentatively, D is TRBD1 (6 bases). This sequence originates from a man between 50 and 59 years old who received an inactivated influenza vaccine. Sequencing was performed on CD8+ T cells sorted from PBMCs, taken about 13 days after vaccination. The CDR3 loop reads CASSQDLSKFNRVAFF. The CDR3 DNA sequence: TGCGCCAGCAGCCAAGATCTTTCCAAATTCAACAGGGTAGCTTTCTTT.